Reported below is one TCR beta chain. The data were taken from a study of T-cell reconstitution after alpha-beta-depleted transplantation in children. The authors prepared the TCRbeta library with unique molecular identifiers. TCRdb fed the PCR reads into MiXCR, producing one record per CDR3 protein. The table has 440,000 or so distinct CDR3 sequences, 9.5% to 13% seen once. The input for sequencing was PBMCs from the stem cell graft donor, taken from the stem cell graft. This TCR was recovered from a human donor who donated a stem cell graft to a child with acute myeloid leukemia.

The CDR3 loop reads CASSRSQGQGNYGYTF. The CDR3 DNA is TGTGCCAGTAGTAGGTCTCAAGGACAGGGGAACTATGGCTACACCTTC. The rearrangement uses TRBV19 and TRBJ1-2; TRBD1 matches at 9 bases. Germline loops: CDR1 LNHDA, CDR2 SQIVND (reference sequence). With 4 bases clipped from V and 2 bases from J, the junction kept 8 bases outside the gene matches. The CDR3 totals 16 residues.